What follows are 3 T cell receptor beta chains derived from one specimen sequenced in a study of shared clonotypes between healthy human individuals. Only in-frame clones appear in the TCRdb table, and some are missing; sequencing was by immunoSEQ multiplex PCR. The table has fewer than 850,000 clones, 80% to 95% seen once. The sequenced sample was memory CD8+ T cells from PBMCs. Indicated subset: CD45RO+ cells pooled with CCR7-negative TemRA cells. The receptors shown here come from a man aged 18 to 30 in good health. Some clones in this sample may be carry-over from other donors' samples.

This rearrangement joins TRBV27 to TRBJ2-1; a weak D match, TRBD1 (7 bases). Germline CDR1 is MNHEY and CDR2 is SMNVEV (reference sequence). The CDR3 has 14 residues. V gave up 5 bases and J gave up 4 bases, with 12 bases separating them. CDR3 DNA: TGTGCCAGCAGTCCCAGGGGGGCTTACAATGAGCAGTTCTTC. Translated, it gives CASSPRGAYNEQFF.

The chain couples TRBV27 to TRBJ1-5; no reliable D call. Trimming left V 2 bases short and J 10 bases short, with 15 bases between. The CDR3 totals 14 residues. CDR1 is MNHEY and CDR2 is SMNVEV in the germline V gene (reference sequence). The CDR3 bases are TGTGCCAGCAGTTTAATTGGCCCCGACCAACCCCAGCATTTT. This translates into CASSLIGPDQPQHF.

The chain carries TRBV4-2 and TRBJ1-1; D is uncertain. Germline assignment: CDR1 LGHNA and CDR2 YNFKEQ. V lost 2 bases, J lost 1 base, and 11 bases lay in between. There are 15 residues in the CDR3. In DNA form, the CDR3 reads TGTGCCAGCAGCCAACTCAAGCCCTCGAACACTGAAGCTTTCTTT. This encodes CASSQLKPSNTEAFF.